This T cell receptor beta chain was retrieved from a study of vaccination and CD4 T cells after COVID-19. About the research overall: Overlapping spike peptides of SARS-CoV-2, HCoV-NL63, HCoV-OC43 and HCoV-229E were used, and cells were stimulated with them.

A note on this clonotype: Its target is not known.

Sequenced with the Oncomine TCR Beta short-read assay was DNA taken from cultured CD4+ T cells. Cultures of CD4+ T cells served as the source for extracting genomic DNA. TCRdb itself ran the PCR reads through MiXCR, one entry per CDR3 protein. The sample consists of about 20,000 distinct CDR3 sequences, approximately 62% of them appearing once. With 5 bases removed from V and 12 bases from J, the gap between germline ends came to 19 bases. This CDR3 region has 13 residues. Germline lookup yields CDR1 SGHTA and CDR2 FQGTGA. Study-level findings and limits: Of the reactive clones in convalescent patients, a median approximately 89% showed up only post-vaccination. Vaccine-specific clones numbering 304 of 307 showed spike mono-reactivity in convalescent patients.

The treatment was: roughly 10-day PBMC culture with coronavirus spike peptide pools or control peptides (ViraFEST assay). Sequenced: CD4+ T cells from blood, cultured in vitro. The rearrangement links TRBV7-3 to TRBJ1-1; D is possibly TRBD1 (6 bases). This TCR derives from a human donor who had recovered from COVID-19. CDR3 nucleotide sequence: TGTGCCAGCAGCCAGCAACAGGGAAGCCCGTCTTTCTTT. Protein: CASSQQQGSPSFF.